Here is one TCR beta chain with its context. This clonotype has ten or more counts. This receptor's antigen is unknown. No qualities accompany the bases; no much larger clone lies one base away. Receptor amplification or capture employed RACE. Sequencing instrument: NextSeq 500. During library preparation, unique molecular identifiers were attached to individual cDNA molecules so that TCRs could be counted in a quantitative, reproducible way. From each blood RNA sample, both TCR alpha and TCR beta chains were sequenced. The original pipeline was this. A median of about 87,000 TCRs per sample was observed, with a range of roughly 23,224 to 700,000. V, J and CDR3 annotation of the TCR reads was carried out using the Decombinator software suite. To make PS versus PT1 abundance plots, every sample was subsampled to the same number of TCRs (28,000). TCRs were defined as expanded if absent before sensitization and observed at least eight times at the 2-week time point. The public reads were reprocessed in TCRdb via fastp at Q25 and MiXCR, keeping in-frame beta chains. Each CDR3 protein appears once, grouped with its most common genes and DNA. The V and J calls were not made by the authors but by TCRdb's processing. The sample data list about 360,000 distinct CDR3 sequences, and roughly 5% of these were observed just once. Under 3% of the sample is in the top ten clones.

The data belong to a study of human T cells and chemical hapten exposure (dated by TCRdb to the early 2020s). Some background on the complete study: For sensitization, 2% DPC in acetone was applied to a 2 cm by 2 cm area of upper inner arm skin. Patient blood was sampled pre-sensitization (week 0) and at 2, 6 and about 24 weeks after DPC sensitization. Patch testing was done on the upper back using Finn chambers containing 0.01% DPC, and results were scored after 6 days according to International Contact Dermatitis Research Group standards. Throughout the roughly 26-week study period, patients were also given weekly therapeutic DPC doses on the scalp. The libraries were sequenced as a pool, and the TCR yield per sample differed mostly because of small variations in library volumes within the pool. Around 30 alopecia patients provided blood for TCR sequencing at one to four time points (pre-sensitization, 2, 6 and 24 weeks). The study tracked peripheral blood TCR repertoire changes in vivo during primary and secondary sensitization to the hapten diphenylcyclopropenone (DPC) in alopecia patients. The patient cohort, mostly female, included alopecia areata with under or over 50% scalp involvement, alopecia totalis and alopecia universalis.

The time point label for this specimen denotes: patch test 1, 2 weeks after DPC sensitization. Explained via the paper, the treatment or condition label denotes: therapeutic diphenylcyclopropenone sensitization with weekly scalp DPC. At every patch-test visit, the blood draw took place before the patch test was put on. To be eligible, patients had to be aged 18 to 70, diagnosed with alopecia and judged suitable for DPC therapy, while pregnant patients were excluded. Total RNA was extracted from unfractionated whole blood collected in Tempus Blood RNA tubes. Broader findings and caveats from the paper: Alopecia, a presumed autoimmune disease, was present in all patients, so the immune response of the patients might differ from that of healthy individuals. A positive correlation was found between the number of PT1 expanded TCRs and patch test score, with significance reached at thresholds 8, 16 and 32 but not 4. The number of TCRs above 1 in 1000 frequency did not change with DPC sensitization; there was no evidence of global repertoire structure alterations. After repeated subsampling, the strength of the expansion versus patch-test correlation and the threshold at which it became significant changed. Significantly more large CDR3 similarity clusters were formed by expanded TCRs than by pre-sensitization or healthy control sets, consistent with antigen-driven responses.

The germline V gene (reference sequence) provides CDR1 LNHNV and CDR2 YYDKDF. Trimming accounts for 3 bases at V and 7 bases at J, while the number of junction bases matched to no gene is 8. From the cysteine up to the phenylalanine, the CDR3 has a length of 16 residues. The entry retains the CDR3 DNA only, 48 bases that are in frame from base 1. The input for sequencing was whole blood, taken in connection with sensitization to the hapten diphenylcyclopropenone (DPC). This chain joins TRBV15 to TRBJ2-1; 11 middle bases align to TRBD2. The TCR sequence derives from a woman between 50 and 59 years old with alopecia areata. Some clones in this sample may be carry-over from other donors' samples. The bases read TGTGCCACCAGCAGCCAACTAGCGGGAGCATGGAATGAGCAGTTCTTC. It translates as CATSSQLAGAWNEQFF.